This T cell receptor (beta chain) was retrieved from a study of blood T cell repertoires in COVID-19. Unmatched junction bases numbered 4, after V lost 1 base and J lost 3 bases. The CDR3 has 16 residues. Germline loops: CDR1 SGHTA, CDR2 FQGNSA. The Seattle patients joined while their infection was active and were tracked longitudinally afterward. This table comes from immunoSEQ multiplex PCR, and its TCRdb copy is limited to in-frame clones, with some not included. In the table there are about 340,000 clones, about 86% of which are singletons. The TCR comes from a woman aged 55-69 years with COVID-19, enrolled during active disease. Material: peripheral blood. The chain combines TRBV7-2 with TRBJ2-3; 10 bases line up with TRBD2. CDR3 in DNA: TGTGCCAGCAGCTTAGTGGGTAGCGGGGGGACAGATACGCAGTATTTT. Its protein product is CASSLVGSGGTDTQYF.